Listed here are 14 T cell receptor beta chains from one sample, sequenced in a study of neurological immune-mediated disorders. TCRdb re-derived calls from the 5' RACE reads in MiXCR, one entry per CDR3 protein. The data contain roughly 28,000 distinct CDR3 sequences, around 3.4% of them singletons. Sample: PBMCs. These receptors all stem from a woman aged 25 to 39 with multiple sclerosis.

This clonotype was picked up many times. The rearrangement joins TRBV6-2 or TRBV6-3 to TRBJ2-7; weak D call: TRBD1 (5 bases). There are 13 residues in the CDR3. The germline V and J ends were trimmed by 5 bases and 3 bases, with 11 bases remaining between them. CDR1 and CDR2 from the germline V gene are MNHEY and SVGEGT. CDR3 sequence: CASSRGGLYEQYF. The DNA of the CDR3 is TGTGCCAGCAGTAGGGGCGGCCTCTACGAGCAGTACTTC.

This clonotype appeared many times. The chain carries TRBV6-5 and TRBJ2-7; TRBD2 matches 8 bases. Germline V gene sequence: CDR1 MNHEY, CDR2 SVGAGI. V shed 7 bases, J shed 7 bases, and the junction held 15 bases outside the gene matches. The CDR3 has 15 residues. The CDR3 DNA reads as TGTGCCAGCACCTTTGCCGGGGGGGCATGGAGTGAGCAGTACTTC. Its translation: CASTFAGGAWSEQYF.

Many counts were recorded for this clonotype. The V call is TRBV6-5, the J call TRBJ1-3; 8 bases agree with TRBD1. Germline V gives CDR1 MNHEY, CDR2 SVGAGI. V was clipped by 7 bases and J by 4 bases; unmatched bases: 3. This CDR3 region has 13 residues. For the CDR3, the DNA is TGTGCCAGCACCTGGACAGGGGGAAACACCATATATTTT. This translates into CASTWTGGNTIYF.

At least ten counts were recorded for this clonotype. V gene TRBV5-1 combines with J gene TRBJ2-5, with D uncertain. The V end lost 2 bases, the J end lost 5 bases, and 13 bases lay between the germline ends. CDR3 length equals 14 residues. CDR1 and CDR2 from the germline V gene are SGHRS and YFSETQ. The CDR3 is CASSFNSPEETQYF. The CDR3 nucleotides are TGCGCCAGCAGCTTTAACAGTCCTGAGGAGACCCAGTACTTC.

This clonotype was seen ten or more times. This chain uses TRBV6-2 or TRBV6-3 with TRBJ1-1; no definite D call. The CDR3 sequence is 13 residues long. Trimming cost V 6 bases and J 0 bases, with 8 bases left between them. Germline V gene data show CDR1 as MNHEY and CDR2 as SVGEGT. CDR3 DNA: TGTGCCAGCAGGTGGGGAGTGAACACTGAAGCTTTCTTT. As protein: CASRWGVNTEAFF.

About this clonotype itself: This may come from a read error, since a much larger clone is one base off. V and J are TRBV9 and TRBJ2-4; 7 positions match TRBD1. The length of the CDR3 is 16 residues. Germline-derived CDR1 and CDR2 are SGDLS and YYNGEE. V trimming: 2 bases; J trimming: 5 bases; junction bases outside the gene matches: 10. The CDR3 spells CASSVTGVPTENIQYF. The DNA for the CDR3 is TGTGCCAGCAGCGTTACAGGGGTTCCTACCGAAAACATTCAGTACTTC.

The V gene is TRBV5-1, the J gene TRBJ2-1, with 8 bases aligning to TRBD1. CDR3 length equals 15 residues. Germline CDR1 is SGHRS and CDR2 is YFSETQ. Germline trimming cut 4 bases from V and 1 base from J; bases unmatched to any gene: 4. This CDR3 is CASSVGQGSYNEQFF. Written as DNA, the CDR3 is TGCGCCAGCAGCGTAGGACAGGGTTCCTACAATGAGCAGTTCTTC.

This clonotype was seen repeatedly, ten times or more. V gene TRBV5-1 combines with J gene TRBJ1-1; 8 bases agree with TRBD1. V shed 4 bases, J shed 7 bases, and the junction held 9 bases outside the gene matches. Per germline, CDR1 SGHRS and CDR2 YFSETQ. This CDR3 has 14 residues. In DNA form, the CDR3 reads TGCGCCAGCAGCGCCGGACAGGGAGAGGGTGAAGCTTTCTTT. Translating gives CASSAGQGEGEAFF.

This clonotype was counted at least ten times. The junction departs from the called germline gene at one end, perhaps through a read error. The CDR3 region has the DNA TGTGCCACCAGCAGAGATTCTCTGCCCCAGAATTTT. Its translation is CATSRDSLPQNF. This chain connects TRBV15 to TRBJ1-5; D unresolved. Germline assignment: CDR1 LNHNV and CDR2 YYDKDF (reference sequence). The CDR3 loop spans 12 amino acids.

This chain links TRBV4-2 with TRBJ2-1, with D possibly matching TRBD1 (6 bases). V lost 1 base, J lost 2 bases, and 9 bases lay in between. The germline V gene encodes CDR1 LGHNA and CDR2 YNFKEQ. This CDR3 has 15 residues. The CDR3, as DNA: TGTGCCAGCAGCCAAGGGACAGATCCCTACAATGAGCAGTTCTTC. Amino acid sequence: CASSQGTDPYNEQFF.

This clonotype showed up many times. The rearrangement uses TRBV5-1 and TRBJ1-2; TRBD1 matches 7 bases. The CDR3 is 12 amino acids. Germline CDR1 and CDR2: SGHRS and YFSETQ. V lost 3 bases to trimming and J lost 8 bases; unmatched junction nucleotides: 4. The CDR3 DNA sequence: TGCGCCAGCAGCTCGGGACAGAGGGGCTACACCTTC. As protein: CASSSGQRGYTF. Looking up the rest from reference TRBV5-1 and TRBJ1-2 gives the full variable domain: KAGVTQTPRYLIKTRGQQVTLSCSPISGHRSVSWYQQTPGQGLQFLFEYFSETQRNKGNFPGRFSGRQFSNSRSEMNVSTLELGDSALYLCASSSGQRGYTFGSGTRLTVV.

Regarding this clonotype: A clone one base away is much larger, so this may be a read error. The rearrangement uses TRBV15 and TRBJ1-2; tentatively, D is TRBD1 (6 bases). Germline V CDR1 and CDR2: LNHNV, YYDKDF (reference sequence). There are 15 residues in the CDR3. The CDR3 is CVTSRDRGHSYGYTF. For the CDR3, the DNA is TGTGTCACCAGCAGAGATCGGGGGCATAGCTATGGCTACACCTTC.

This clonotype was picked up many times. The chain carries TRBV5-1 and TRBJ2-6, with D hard to call. Germline V gives CDR1 SGHRS, CDR2 YFSETQ. Trimming took 3 bases from V and 2 from J, leaving 12 bases between them. The CDR3 runs to 16 residues. The CDR3 here is CASSSPPAAGANVLTF. In DNA form, the CDR3 reads TGCGCCAGCAGCTCGCCCCCTGCCGCTGGGGCCAACGTCCTGACTTTC.

This clonotype was detected ten times or more. The chain uses TRBV27 and TRBJ2-7; D is uncertain. The CDR3 length is 13 residues. Germline assignment: CDR1 MNHEY and CDR2 SMNVEV (reference sequence). V was shortened by 2 bases and J by 3 bases, with 8 bases between the two germline ends. The CDR3 DNA reads TGTGCCAGCAGTTTACTAGGTCACTACGAGCAGTACTTC. It yields the protein CASSLLGHYEQYF.